Presented here are 4 T cell receptor beta chains from one specimen sequenced in a study of CD8 T cells in Susac syndrome. Reverse transcription used about 0.5 to 1 ug RNA and random hexamers. From the immunoSEQ multiplex PCR reads, TCRdb called clonotypes with MiXCR, one entry per CDR3 protein. This table holds more than 75,000 distinct CDR3 sequences, 90% to 95% found once. Sequencing used CD8+ T cells from PBMCs. The receptors stem from a human donor in good health.

The genes are TRBV3-1 and TRBJ1-5; D remains unclear. This CDR3 has 13 amino acids. The germline V and J ends were trimmed by 4 bases and 8 bases, with 12 bases remaining between them. Germline loops: CDR1 LGHDT, CDR2 YNNKEL (reference sequence). CDR3 in amino acids: CASSREGIEPQHF. CDR3 DNA: TGTGCCAGCAGCCGCGAGGGAATCGAGCCCCAGCATTTT.

This chain uses TRBV9 with TRBJ1-3; D is perhaps TRBD1 (6 bases). V was clipped by 4 bases and J by 0 bases, with 20 bases between them. The CDR3 runs to 18 residues. Germline V gene lookup returns CDR1 SGDLS and CDR2 YYNGEE. The CDR3 coding sequence is TGTGCCAGCAGCCTAACTACAGGGCTCGGGTTCTCTGGAAACACCATATATTTT. Protein: CASSLTTGLGFSGNTIYF.

The chain joins TRBV5-6 to TRBJ2-3, with D maybe TRBD1 (5 bases). V dropped 0 bases and J dropped 2 bases, with 10 bases sitting between them. The CDR3 totals 15 residues. CDR1 is SGHDT and CDR2 is YYEEEE in the germline V gene. CDR3 DNA sequence: TGTGCCAGCAGCTTGGGGGGCAGGGCCACAGATACGCAGTATTTT. Amino acids: CASSLGGRATDTQYF. Looking up the rest from reference TRBV5-6 and TRBJ2-3 gives the full variable domain: DAGVTQSPTHLIKTRGQQVTLRCSPKSGHDTVSWYQQALGQGPQFIFQYYEEEERQRGNFPDRFSGHQFPNYSSELNVNALLLGDSALYLCASSLGGRATDTQYFGPGTRLTVL.

As to this clonotype: Relative to the germline gene, one junction end is altered; a read error may explain this. As DNA, the CDR3 is TGTGCCAACAGCTTCTACCGCGGGGCGCTGAACACTGAAGCTTTCTTT. Protein: CANSFYRGALNTEAFF. The chain employs TRBV13 and TRBJ1-1; TRBD1 might be the D (5 bases). Germline V lookup: CDR1 PRHDT, CDR2 FYEKMQ (reference sequence). There are 16 residues in the CDR3.